This is a list of T cell receptor beta chains from one sample in a study of blood T cell repertoires in COVID-19. Sequencing used immunoSEQ multiplex PCR; TCRdb keeps in-frame clones, though not all of them. The sample includes about 120,000 clones, about 85% of them seen just once. The source material was peripheral blood. The receptors derive from a woman aged 80 or over with acute or convalescent COVID-19. Each CDR3 is given with its conserved first and last residue. D genes are given only for firm matches. The size entry is marked missing in some rows and otherwise reads once, few, many or a size class.

cdr3_nt	cdr3_aa	clone_size	j_call	v_call	d_call
TGCAGTGCAGTTAGCGGTGGTACGCAGTATTTT	CSAVSGGTQYF	once	TRBJ2-3	TRBV20-1	NA
TGTGCCAGCAGGCGGGGGGTGGAAGGCTACACCTTC	CASRRGVEGYTF	NA	TRBJ1-2	TRBV2	NA
TGTGCCAGCAGTGTGGCTAGCGGGGGTTACGAGACCCAGTACTTC	CASSVASGGYETQYF	NA	TRBJ2-5	TRBV2	TRBD2
TGTGCCAGCAGCCGGAGACAGGCCGGCTCTGGAAACACCATATATTTT	CASSRRQAGSGNTIYF	NA	TRBJ1-3	TRBV3-1/TRBV3-2	NA
TGTGCCAGCAGCTCGACAGGGGGCCCCCTCCACTTT	CASSSTGGPLHF	NA	TRBJ1-6	TRBV7-9	TRBD1
TGTGCCAGCAGTTCCTGGACAGGGCTACAAGAGACCCAGTACTTC	CASSSWTGLQETQYF	NA	TRBJ2-5	TRBV28	TRBD1
TGTGCCAGTAGTATCCCGACAGGGTCTGACAATCAGCCCCAGCATTTT	CASSIPTGSDNQPQHF	NA	TRBJ1-5	TRBV19	TRBD1
TGCGCCACTTCACCGGAGGGGGGGCCTAACTATGGCTACACCTTC	CATSPEGGPNYGYTF	NA	TRBJ1-2	TRBV5-1	NA
TGTGCCACCGCAACGGGTGTGGACTATGGCTACACCTTC	CATATGVDYGYTF	NA	TRBJ1-2	TRBV6-5	NA
TGTGCCAGCAGCTTACCAATCTACAATGAGCAGTTCTTC	CASSLPIYNEQFF	NA	TRBJ2-1	TRBV11-1	NA
TGTGCCAGCAGCCCCCGCCCGGCGGGTGGCTACACCTTC	CASSPRPAGGYTF	NA	TRBJ1-2	TRBV3-1/TRBV3-2	NA
TGTGCCAGCAGTGAAAGAGAGACCTATAATTCACCCCTCCACTTT	CASSERETYNSPLHF	NA	TRBJ1-6	TRBV6-1	NA
TGTGCCAGCAGCCCCCCCGGCCAAGAGACCCAGTACTTC	CASSPPGQETQYF	NA	TRBJ2-5	TRBV3-1/TRBV3-2	NA
TGTGCCAGCAGCACTCCCCGGACAGGGGGCATTGGAAACACCATATATTTT	CASSTPRTGGIGNTIYF	NA	TRBJ1-3	TRBV3-1/TRBV3-2	TRBD1
TGTGCCAGCAGCTTGGCCGGACAGGGGAGTGCTTTCTTT	CASSLAGQGSAFF	NA	TRBJ1-1	TRBV5-4	TRBD1
TGTGCCAGCAGTGCGCGGTCGGGAAACACTGAAGCTTTCTTT	CASSARSGNTEAFF	NA	TRBJ1-1	TRBV2	NA
TGTGCCAGCACCGCTCTCAGACAGGGGGGGATCGAAGCGCGTGGCTACACCTTC	CASTALRQGGIEARGYTF	few	TRBJ1-2	TRBV27	TRBD1
TGTGCCAGCAGGAACGGAGGGGTCAACTATGGCTACACCTTC	CASRNGGVNYGYTF	few	TRBJ1-2	TRBV28	NA
TGTGCCAGCAGTTATGGCGGGGGGGCCAGGAATGAGCAGTTCTTC	CASSYGGGARNEQFF	NA	TRBJ2-1	TRBV6-6	TRBD2
TGTGCCAGCAGTGACCCGGGACAGAGGGAGACCCAGTACTTC	CASSDPGQRETQYF	NA	TRBJ2-5	TRBV6-1	TRBD1
TGTGCCACTCCCGCCGGGACAGCTAGCACAGATACGCAGTATTTT	CATPAGTASTDTQYF	NA	TRBJ2-3	TRBV2	TRBD1
TGCGCCAGCAGCCAACCGGGTCAAGGGGGCAATGAGCAGTTCTTC	CASSQPGQGGNEQFF	NA	TRBJ2-1	TRBV4-1	NA
TGTGCCAGCAGCTTAGTCGGACAGGGGTCCGCCGGGGAGCTGTTTTTT	CASSLVGQGSAGELFF	NA	TRBJ2-2	TRBV7-6	TRBD1
TGTGCCAGCAGCTTAACGGGTCAGGAAGGCTACACCTTC	CASSLTGQEGYTF	NA	TRBJ1-2	TRBV7-3	NA